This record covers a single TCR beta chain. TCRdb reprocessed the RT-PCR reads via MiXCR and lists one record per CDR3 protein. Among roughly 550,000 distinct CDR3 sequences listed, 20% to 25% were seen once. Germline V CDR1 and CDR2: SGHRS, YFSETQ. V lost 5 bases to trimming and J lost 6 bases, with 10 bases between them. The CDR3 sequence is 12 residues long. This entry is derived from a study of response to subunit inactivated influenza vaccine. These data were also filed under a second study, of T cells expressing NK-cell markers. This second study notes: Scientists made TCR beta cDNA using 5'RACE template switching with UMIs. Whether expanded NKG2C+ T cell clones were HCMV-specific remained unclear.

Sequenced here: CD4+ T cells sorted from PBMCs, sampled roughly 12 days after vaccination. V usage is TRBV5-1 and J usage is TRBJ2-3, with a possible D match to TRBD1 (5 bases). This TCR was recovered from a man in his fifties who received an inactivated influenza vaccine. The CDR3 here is CASRSGLDTQYF. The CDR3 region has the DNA TGCGCCAGCAGATCAGGGTTGGATACGCAGTATTTT.